This T cell receptor (beta chain) was found in a study of OX40 agonist ivuxolimab in advanced cancers. Repertoires were generated with immunoSEQ multiplex PCR, while TCRdb's copy carries only in-frame clones and drops some. Among fewer than 60,000 clones listed, 60% to 80% were seen once. The J segment lost 5 bases and the V segment lost 5 bases, leaving 14 bases of the junction unmatched. Germline V gene sequence: CDR1 MDHEN, CDR2 SYDVKM. The CDR3 totals 17 residues. The sequence was obtained from an adult with an advanced solid tumor such as melanoma, head and neck, liver or kidney cancer. The sample here was CD4+ or CD8+ T cells sorted from blood, taken in a trial of the OX40 agonist ivuxolimab. This chain joins TRBV28 and TRBJ1-1; 10 bases line up with TRBD1. The CDR3, as DNA: TGTGCCAGCAGTCCCAACCCCGGGACAGGGGAATGGACTGAAGCTTTCTTT. Its protein product is CASSPNPGTGEWTEAFF.